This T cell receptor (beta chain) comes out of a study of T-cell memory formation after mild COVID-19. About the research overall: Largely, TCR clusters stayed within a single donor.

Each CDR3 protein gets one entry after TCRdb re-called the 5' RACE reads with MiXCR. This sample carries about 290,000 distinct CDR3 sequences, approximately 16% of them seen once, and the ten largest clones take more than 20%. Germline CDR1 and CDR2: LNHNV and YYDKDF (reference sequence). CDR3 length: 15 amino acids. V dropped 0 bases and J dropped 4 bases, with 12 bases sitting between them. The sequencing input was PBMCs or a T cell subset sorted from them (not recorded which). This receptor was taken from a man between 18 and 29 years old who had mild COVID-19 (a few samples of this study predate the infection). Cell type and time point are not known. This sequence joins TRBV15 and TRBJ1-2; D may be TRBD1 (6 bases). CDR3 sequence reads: CATSRDQGSLYGYTF. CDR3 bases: TGTGCCACCAGCAGAGACCAGGGGTCTCTCTATGGCTACACCTTC. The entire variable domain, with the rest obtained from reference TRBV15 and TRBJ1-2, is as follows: DAMVIQNPRYQVTQFGKPVTLSCSQTLNHNVMYWYQQKSSQAPKLLFHYYDKDFNNEADTPDNFQSRRPNTSFCFLDIRSPGLGDTAMYLCATSRDQGSLYGYTFGSGTRLTVV.